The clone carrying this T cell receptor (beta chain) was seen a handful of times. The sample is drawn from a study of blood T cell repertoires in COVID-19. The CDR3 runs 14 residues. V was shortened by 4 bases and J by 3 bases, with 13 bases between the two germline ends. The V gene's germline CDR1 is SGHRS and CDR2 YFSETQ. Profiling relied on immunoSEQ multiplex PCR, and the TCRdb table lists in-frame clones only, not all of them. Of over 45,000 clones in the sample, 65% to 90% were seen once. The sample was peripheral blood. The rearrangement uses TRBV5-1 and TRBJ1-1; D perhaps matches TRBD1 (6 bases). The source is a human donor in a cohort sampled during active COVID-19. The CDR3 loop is CASSSTGWDTEAFF. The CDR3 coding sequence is TGCGCCAGCAGCAGTACAGGGTGGGACACTGAAGCTTTCTTT.